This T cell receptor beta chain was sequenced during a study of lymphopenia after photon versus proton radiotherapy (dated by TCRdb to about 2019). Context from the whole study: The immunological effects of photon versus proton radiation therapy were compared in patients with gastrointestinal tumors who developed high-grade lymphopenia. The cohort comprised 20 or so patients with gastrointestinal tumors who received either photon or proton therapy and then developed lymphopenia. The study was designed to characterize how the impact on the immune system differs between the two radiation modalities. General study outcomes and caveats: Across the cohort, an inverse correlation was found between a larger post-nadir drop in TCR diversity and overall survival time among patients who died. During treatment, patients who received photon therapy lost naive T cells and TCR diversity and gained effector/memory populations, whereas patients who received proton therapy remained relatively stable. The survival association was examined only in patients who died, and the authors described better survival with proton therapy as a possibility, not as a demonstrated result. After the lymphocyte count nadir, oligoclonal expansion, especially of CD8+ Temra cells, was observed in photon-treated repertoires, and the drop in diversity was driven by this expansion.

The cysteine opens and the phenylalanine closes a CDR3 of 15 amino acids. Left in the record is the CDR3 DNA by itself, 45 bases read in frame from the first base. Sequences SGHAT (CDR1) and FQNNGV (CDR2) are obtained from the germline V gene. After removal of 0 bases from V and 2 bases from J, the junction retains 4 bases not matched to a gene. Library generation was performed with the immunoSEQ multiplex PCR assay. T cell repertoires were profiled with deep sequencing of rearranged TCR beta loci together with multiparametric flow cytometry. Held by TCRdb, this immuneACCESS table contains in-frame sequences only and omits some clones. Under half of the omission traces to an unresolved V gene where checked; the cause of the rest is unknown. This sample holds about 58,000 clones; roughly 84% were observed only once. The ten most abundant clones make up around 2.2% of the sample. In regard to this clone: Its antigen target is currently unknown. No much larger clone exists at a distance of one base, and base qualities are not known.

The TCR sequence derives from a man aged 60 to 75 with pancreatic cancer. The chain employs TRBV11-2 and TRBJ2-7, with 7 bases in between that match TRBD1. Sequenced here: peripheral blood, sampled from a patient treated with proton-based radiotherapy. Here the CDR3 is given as CASSLEYRGTYEQYF. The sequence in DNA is TGTGCCAGCAGCTTAGAATACAGGGGTACCTACGAGCAGTACTTC.